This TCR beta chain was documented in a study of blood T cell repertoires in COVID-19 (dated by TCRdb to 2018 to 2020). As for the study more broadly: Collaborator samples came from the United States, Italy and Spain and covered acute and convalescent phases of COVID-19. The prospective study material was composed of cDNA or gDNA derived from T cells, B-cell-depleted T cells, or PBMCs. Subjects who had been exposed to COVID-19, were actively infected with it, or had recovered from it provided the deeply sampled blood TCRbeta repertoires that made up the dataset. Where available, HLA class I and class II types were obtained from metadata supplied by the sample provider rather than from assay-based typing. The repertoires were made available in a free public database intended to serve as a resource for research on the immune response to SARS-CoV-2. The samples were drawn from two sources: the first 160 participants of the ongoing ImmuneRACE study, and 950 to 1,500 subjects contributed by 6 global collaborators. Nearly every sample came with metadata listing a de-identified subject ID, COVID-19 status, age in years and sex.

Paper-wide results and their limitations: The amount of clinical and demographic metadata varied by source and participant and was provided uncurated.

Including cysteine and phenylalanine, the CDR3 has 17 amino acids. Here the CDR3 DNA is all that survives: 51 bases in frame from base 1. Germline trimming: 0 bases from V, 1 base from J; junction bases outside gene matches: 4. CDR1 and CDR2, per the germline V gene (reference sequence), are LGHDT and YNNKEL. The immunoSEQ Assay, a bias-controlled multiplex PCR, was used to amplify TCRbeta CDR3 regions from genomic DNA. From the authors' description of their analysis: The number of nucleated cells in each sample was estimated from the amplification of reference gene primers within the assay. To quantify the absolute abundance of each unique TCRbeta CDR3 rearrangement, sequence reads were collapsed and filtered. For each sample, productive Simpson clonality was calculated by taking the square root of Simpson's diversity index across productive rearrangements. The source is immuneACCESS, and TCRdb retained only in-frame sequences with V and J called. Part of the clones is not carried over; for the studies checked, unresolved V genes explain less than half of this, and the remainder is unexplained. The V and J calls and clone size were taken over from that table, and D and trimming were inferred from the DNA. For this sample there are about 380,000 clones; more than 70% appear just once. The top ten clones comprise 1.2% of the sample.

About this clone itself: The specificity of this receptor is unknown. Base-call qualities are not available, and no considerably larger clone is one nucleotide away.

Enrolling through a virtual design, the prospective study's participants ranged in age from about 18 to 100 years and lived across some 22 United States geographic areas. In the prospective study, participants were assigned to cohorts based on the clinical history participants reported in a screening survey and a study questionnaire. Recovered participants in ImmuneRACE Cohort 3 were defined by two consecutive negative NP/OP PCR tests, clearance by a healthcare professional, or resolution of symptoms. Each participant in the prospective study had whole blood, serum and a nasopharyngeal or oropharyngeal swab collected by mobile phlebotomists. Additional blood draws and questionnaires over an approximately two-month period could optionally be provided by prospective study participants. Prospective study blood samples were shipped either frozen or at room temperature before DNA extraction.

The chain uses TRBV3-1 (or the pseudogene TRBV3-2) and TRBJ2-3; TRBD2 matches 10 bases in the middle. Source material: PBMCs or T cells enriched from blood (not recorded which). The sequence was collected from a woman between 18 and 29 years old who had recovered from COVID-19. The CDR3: CASSQDDTSGGTDTQYF. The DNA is TGTGCCAGCAGCCAAGATGATACTAGCGGGGGCACAGATACGCAGTATTTT.